This TCR beta chain was recorded in a study of shared clonotypes between healthy human individuals. Data came from immunoSEQ multiplex PCR; TCRdb stores just in-frame clones and leaves some out. Of around 700,000 clones in the sample, roughly 78% are singletons; the top ten hold about 1.7%. Study conclusions and caveats: Blood was the sole source, and tissue repertoires probably differ.

CDR3 length: 15 amino acids. The V segment lost 1 base and the J segment 4 bases; nucleotides outside the gene matches: 4. Germline V gene data show CDR1 as SGHTA and CDR2 as FQGTGA. As concerns this clone: The antigen is undetermined.

The chain combines TRBV7-3 with TRBJ2-1; 7 bases are a match to TRBD2. The receptor was derived from a woman in her 30s in good health. The source material was memory CD4+ T cells sorted from blood. Subset given: CD45RA-negative fraction. This CDR3 is CASSLSLAEYNEQFF. In nucleotides, the CDR3 is TGTGCCAGCAGCTTAAGCCTAGCGGAATACAATGAGCAGTTCTTC.